This T cell receptor beta chain was sequenced for a study of T-cell reconstitution after alpha-beta-depleted transplantation in children (dated by TCRdb to the mid-2010s). Study-level background: Using TCR repertoire profiling, the study followed T-cell immune reconstitution in a quantitative way in children after TCRalphabeta/CD19-depleted allogeneic hematopoietic cell transplantation.

Trimmed from V: 7 bases; trimmed from J: 4 bases; junction bases lacking a gene match: 13. Inclusive of the bounding cysteine and phenylalanine, the CDR3 is 16 residues long. Of all the DNA, just the CDR3 is kept, 48 bases in frame from base 1. Taken from the germline V gene (reference sequence), the CDR1 and CDR2 loops are LGHDT and YNNKEL. General study outcomes and caveats: About two months after transplant, the apparently early recovery of alphabetaT-cell counts reportedly depended on just several hundred clones that had expanded rapidly and came from non-depleted graft cells. Hyperexpanded clone frequencies declined over subsequent months; after one year, T-cell counts and TCRbeta diversity were mostly attributed to newly produced T cells. In some patients, the high TCRbeta diversity seen at day 60 was put down to recipient T cells and intrathymic progenitors that had survived conditioning.

The library was produced with PCR. The sequencer listed for this sample is Illumina HiSeq 2500. TCR library preparation used molecular barcoding, with unique molecular identifiers applied to normalize quantification of the TCRbeta repertoire. TCRdb reran the public reads through fastp at Q25 and MiXCR, keeping productive beta chains. A single entry per CDR3 protein holds the most common genes and DNA from its merged rows. The table for this sample lists a few hundred thousand distinct CDR3 sequences; 10% of them were counted only once. The ten largest clones add up to roughly 7% of the sample. Per the publication, the treatment or condition label means: allogeneic hematopoietic cell transplantation with graft depleted of TCRalphabeta T cells and CD19 B cells. TCRalphabeta/CD19-depleted allogeneic hematopoietic cell grafts were given to the transplant recipients, all of whom were children. Comment on this clonotype: Its antigen remains undetermined. Qualities for individual bases were not recorded, and no much larger clone is one base off.

The origin of this receptor is a boy younger than two with acute myeloid leukemia, due to receive a stem cell transplant. The rearranged chain carries TRBV3-1 and TRBJ2-7; 10 bases in between match TRBD1. Material: PBMCs, obtained before TCRalphabeta/CD19-depleted stem cell transplant. The CDR3 protein is CASTKGRTGGRYEQYF. The DNA sequence is TGTGCCAGCACCAAAGGTCGGACAGGGGGACGGTACGAGCAGTACTTC.